This is a list of T cell receptor beta chains from one sample in a study of blood T cell repertoires in COVID-19. TCRdb's copy holds only in-frame clones and misses some; the assay was immunoSEQ multiplex PCR. The table shows about 54,000 clones, with 90% occurring only once. Sequencing was carried out using peripheral blood. The receptors derive from a middle-aged woman with active COVID-19. Both conserved end residues are part of each CDR3. D genes are given only for firm matches. The size entry is marked missing in some rows and otherwise reads once, few, many or a size class.

TRBV9	NA	TRBJ2-3	NA	TGTGCCAGCAGCGCCGGCTTGAGGGCTGATACGCAGTATTTT	CASSAGLRADTQYF
TRBV6-5	TRBD1	TRBJ1-1	NA	TGTGCCAGCAGTCCCGACAGGGTTGCCACTGAAGCTTTCTTT	CASSPDRVATEAFF
TRBV7-9	NA	TRBJ1-6	NA	TGTGCCAGCAGCTTTCACCAGGGGTTCAGGTCACCCCTCCACTTT	CASSFHQGFRSPLHF
TRBV3-1/TRBV3-2	TRBD2	TRBJ2-3	NA	TGTGCCAGCAGACCCCATCTAGCGGGGGGGGGCACAGATACGCAGTATTTT	CASRPHLAGGGTDTQYF
TRBV6-9	TRBD1	TRBJ1-1	NA	TGTGCCAGCAGTTCAACAGGGGGCGGGAACACTGAAGCTTTCTTT	CASSSTGGGNTEAFF
TRBV7-2	NA	TRBJ2-5	NA	TGTGCCAGCAGCTTAGGCGGGACAGCCCAAGAGACCCAGTACTTC	CASSLGGTAQETQYF
TRBV4-2	TRBD1	TRBJ1-6	few	TGTGCCAGCAGCCAAGATCAGGGGGCGAGTTCACCCCTCCACTTT	CASSQDQGASSPLHF
TRBV30	TRBD1	TRBJ2-1	NA	TGTGCCTGGAGTGTTGGATCAAAGGACAGGGAAAGGCAGTTCTTC	CAWSVGSKDRERQFF
TRBV10-3	TRBD1	TRBJ2-2	NA	TGTGCCATCAGGCCGGGACAGGGGGCAGGTGGAGAGACCGGGGAGCTGTTTTTT	CAIRPGQGAGGETGELFF
TRBV6-4	TRBD2	TRBJ2-3	NA	TGTGCCAGCAGTGAGACCTCTATAGCGGGGGGGCCGGCAGATACGCAGTATTTT	CASSETSIAGGPADTQYF
TRBV5-1	TRBD1	TRBJ1-2	NA	TGCGCCAGCAGCCTACAGGGGGCTGGGGGTAGTGGCTACACCTTC	CASSLQGAGGSGYTF
TRBV5-1	NA	TRBJ1-4	NA	TGCGCCAGCAGCTTGTCGGGAGCAGGCCCGGCTAATGAAAAACTGTTTTTT	CASSLSGAGPANEKLFF
TRBV6-9	NA	TRBJ2-7	NA	TGTGCCAGCTCGGCGGCCGAGCAGTACTTC	CASSAAEQYF
TRBV7-7	TRBD1	TRBJ2-3	NA	TGTGCCAGCAGCTTAGGACAGGGGAGCACAGATACGCAGTATTTT	CASSLGQGSTDTQYF
TRBV3-1/TRBV3-2	NA	TRBJ1-4	NA	TGTGCCAGCAGCCAACGGGAGACTTTTGAAAAACTGTTTTTT	CASSQRETFEKLFF
TRBV5-1	NA	TRBJ1-1	once	TGCGCCAGCAGCTTGGGGTACCGCGTGAACACTGAAGCTTTCTTT	CASSLGYRVNTEAFF
TRBV3-1/TRBV3-2	TRBD2	TRBJ2-5	NA	TGTGCCAGCAGCCCCAGACTAGCGGGGGGGGCGCGGCGAGAAGAGACCCAGTACTTC	CASSPRLAGGARREETQYF
TRBV5-1	TRBD2	TRBJ2-7	NA	TGCGCCAGCAGCTTGGTGGGGACTAATTACGAGCAGTACTTC	CASSLVGTNYEQYF
TRBV6-1	TRBD1	TRBJ1-2	few	TGTGCCAGCAGTGAAGGGGAAAACAGGGGGAGTTTTTATGGCTACACCTTC	CASSEGENRGSFYGYTF
TRBV7-2	TRBD1	TRBJ1-2	NA	TGTGCCAGCAGCCAACTAACAGGGGCCAACTATGGCTACACCTTC	CASSQLTGANYGYTF
TRBV6-5	NA	TRBJ2-3	NA	TGTGCCAGCAAGAGGTTTGCTAGCACAGATACGCAGTATTTT	CASKRFASTDTQYF
TRBV7-3	TRBD2	TRBJ2-2	NA	TGTGCCAGCAGCCTCGACCACGGGACTAGCCAGACCGGGGAGCTGTTTTTT	CASSLDHGTSQTGELFF
TRBV5-1	TRBD1	TRBJ1-1	NA	TGCGCCAGCAGCTTGGGGGACAGGGACTCCACTGAAGCTTTCTTT	CASSLGDRDSTEAFF
TRBV5-4	NA	TRBJ2-3	NA	TGTGCCAGCAGTCGAGCTAGCGGCACAGATACGCAGTATTTT	CASSRASGTDTQYF
TRBV27	NA	TRBJ2-3	NA	TGTGCCAGCAATGGGGCCGGGGAGGAGACAGATACGCAGTATTTT	CASNGAGEETDTQYF
TRBV15	NA	TRBJ1-4	NA	TGTGCCACCAGCAGAGATCTACGAGAAAAACTGTTTTTT	CATSRDLREKLFF
TRBV5-1	TRBD2	TRBJ2-7	NA	TGCGCCAGCAGACCAAGCGGGGACCCCCCCTACGAGCAGTACTTC	CASRPSGDPPYEQYF
TRBV4-2	TRBD2	TRBJ2-1	NA	TGTGCCAGCAGCCAAGATCCGGGCGGGGGGGCCTACAATGAGCAGTTCTTC	CASSQDPGGGAYNEQFF
TRBV6-2/TRBV6-3	TRBD2	TRBJ2-3	medium-sized	TGTGCCAGCAGTTGGGGGGGGGATACGCAGTATTTT	CASSWGGDTQYF
TRBV7-9	NA	TRBJ2-7	NA	TGTGCCAGCAGCCCCAATCGGAGGTCGGGCACCTACGAGCAGTACTTC	CASSPNRRSGTYEQYF
TRBV7-8	NA	TRBJ1-2	NA	TGTGCCAGCAGCGTCGAGGGCCTCTATGGCTACACCTTC	CASSVEGLYGYTF
TRBV6-5	TRBD1	TRBJ1-2	NA	TGTGCCAGCGGGTACAGGAGGGGACAGACCTATGGCTACACCTTC	CASGYRRGQTYGYTF
TRBV12-3/TRBV12-4	NA	TRBJ1-1	NA	TGTGCCACTCGGGGAGAGGGAACCACTGAAGCTTTCTTT	CATRGEGTTEAFF
TRBV5-8	TRBD1	TRBJ2-7	NA	TGTGCCAGCAGCTTGTGGATTGGGACAGAGTCCGCCTACGAGCAGTACTTC	CASSLWIGTESAYEQYF
TRBV12-2	NA	TRBJ1-2	few	TGTGCAAGTCGCCTAAGGAGCTTAGCTAACTATGGCTACACCTTC	CASRLRSLANYGYTF
TRBV4-2	TRBD1	TRBJ1-1	NA	TGTGCCAGCAGCCTAGGGAACAGGGGCCCGAACACTGAAGCTTTCTTT	CASSLGNRGPNTEAFF